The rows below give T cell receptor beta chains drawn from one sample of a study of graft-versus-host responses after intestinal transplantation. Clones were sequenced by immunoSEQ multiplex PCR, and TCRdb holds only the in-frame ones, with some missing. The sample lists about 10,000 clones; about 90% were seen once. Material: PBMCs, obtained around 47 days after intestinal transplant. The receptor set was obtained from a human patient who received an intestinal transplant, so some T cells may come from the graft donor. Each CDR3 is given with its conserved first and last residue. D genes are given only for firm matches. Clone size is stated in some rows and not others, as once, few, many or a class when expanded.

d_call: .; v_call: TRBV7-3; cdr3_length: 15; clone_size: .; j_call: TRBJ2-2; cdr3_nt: TGTGCCAGCAGCCCGCGTTCGGAGGGACCTGGAGAGCTGTTTTTT; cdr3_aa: CASSPRSEGPGELFF
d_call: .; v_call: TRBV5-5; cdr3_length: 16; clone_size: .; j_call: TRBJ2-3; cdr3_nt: TGTGCCAGCAGCTCTACGCCAGGGGCAGCTACAGATACGCAGTATTTT; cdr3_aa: CASSSTPGAATDTQYF
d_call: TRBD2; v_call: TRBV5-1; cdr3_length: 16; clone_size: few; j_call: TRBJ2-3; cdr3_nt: TGCGCCAGCAGCTGGGAGGGACTAGCGGTCACAGATACGCAGTATTTT; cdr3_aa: CASSWEGLAVTDTQYF
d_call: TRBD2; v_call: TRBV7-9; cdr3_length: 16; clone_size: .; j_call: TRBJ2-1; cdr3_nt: TGTGCCAGCAGCTTACCCGGGACTAGCGGGAGGAATGAGCAGTTCTTC; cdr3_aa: CASSLPGTSGRNEQFF
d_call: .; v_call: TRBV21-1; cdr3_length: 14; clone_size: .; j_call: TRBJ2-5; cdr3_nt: TGTGCCAGCAGCAAAACTAGCGGGAGGGAGACCCAGTACTTC; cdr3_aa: CASSKTSGRETQYF
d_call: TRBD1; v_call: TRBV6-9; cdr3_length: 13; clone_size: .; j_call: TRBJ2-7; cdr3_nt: TGTGCCAGCAGTTACGGGACAGGGGGCGAGCAGTACTTC; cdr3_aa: CASSYGTGGEQYF
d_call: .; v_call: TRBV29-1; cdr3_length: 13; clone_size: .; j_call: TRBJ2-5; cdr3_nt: TGCAGCGTTGTCGCACTCAGAGAGGGGGAATGGTACTTC; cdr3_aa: CSVVALREGEWYF
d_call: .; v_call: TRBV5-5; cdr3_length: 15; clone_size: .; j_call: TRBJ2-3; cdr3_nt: TGTGCCAGCAGCTTGGTGACCCTACAGACAGATACGCAGTATTTT; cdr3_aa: CASSLVTLQTDTQYF
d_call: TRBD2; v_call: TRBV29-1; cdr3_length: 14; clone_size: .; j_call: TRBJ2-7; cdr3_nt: TGCAGCGTGAGGGGACTAGCGGGAGTATACGAGCAGTACTTC; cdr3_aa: CSVRGLAGVYEQYF
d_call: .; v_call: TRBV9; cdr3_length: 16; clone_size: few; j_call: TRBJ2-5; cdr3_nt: TGTGCCAGCAGCGTAGATTGGGGAAGGTACCAAGAGACCCAGTACTTC; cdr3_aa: CASSVDWGRYQETQYF
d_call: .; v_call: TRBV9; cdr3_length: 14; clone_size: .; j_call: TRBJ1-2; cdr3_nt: TGTGCCAGCAGCGTAGAGGGACGGAACTATGGCTACACCTTC; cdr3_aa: CASSVEGRNYGYTF
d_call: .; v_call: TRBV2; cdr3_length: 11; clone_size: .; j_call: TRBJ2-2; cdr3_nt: TGTGCCAGCAGTGAAGCCGGGGAGCTGTTTTTT; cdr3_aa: CASSEAGELFF
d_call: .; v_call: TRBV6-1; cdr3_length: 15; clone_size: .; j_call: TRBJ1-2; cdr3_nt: TGTGCCAGCAGTTTAACAGGGTCCCCTGTCTATGGCTACACCTTC; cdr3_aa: CASSLTGSPVYGYTF
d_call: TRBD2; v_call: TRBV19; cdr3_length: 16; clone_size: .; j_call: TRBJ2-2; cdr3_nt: TGTGCCAGTAGTCTAATGACTAGCGGGAACACCGGGGAGCTGTTTTTT; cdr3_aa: CASSLMTSGNTGELFF
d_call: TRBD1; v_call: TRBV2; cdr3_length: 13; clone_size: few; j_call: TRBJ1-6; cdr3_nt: TGTGCCAGAACCGGGACAGGGGATTCACCCCTCCACTTT; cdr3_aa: CARTGTGDSPLHF
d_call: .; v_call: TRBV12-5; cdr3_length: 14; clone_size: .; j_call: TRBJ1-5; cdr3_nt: TGTGCTAGTGCGACCGGGACAAGCAATCAGCCCCAGCATTTT; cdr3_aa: CASATGTSNQPQHF
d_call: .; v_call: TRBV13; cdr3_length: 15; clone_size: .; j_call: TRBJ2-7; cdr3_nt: TGTGCCCGCAGCCTATGGGGGGGGGCCGTCTACGAGCAGTACTTC; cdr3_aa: CARSLWGGAVYEQYF
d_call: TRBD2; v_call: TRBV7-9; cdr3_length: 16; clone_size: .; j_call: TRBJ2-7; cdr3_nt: TGTGCCAGCAGCTCCGTAGGGCTAGCGGACGCCTACGAGCAGTACTTC; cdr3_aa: CASSSVGLADAYEQYF